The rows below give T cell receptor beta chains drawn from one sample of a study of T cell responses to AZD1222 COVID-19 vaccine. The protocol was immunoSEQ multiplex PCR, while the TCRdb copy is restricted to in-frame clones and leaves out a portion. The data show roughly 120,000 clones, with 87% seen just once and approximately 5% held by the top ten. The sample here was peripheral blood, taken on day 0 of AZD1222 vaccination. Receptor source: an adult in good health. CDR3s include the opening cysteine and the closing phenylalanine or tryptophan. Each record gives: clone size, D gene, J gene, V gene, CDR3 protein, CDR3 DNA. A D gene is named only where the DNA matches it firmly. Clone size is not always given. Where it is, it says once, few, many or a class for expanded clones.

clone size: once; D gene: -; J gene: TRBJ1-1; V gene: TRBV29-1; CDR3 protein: CSVEVGEWNTEAFF; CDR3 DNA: TGCAGCGTTGAAGTTGGGGAATGGAACACTGAAGCTTTCTTT
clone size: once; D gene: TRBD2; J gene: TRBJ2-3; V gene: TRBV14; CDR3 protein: CASSPRFLAGGTDTQYF; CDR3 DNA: TGTGCCAGCAGCCCGCGCTTCCTAGCGGGAGGGACAGATACGCAGTATTTT
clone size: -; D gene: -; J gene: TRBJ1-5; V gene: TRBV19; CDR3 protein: CASSISGALGWVSPQHF; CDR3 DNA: TGTGCCAGTAGTATCTCAGGGGCCCTTGGCTGGGTCAGCCCCCAGCATTTT
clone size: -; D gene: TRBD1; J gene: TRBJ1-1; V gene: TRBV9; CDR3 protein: CASSVGITGQGANTEAFF; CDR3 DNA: TGTGCCAGCAGCGTAGGTATCACCGGACAGGGAGCGAACACTGAAGCTTTCTTT
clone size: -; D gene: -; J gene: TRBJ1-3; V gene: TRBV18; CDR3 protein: CASSPGQGSGNTIYF; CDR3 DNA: TGTGCCAGCTCACCTGGCCAGGGCTCTGGAAACACCATATATTTT
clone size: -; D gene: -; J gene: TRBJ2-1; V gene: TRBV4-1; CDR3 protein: CASSQEIAATYNEQFF; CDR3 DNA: TGCGCCAGCAGCCAAGAAATAGCAGCCACCTACAATGAGCAGTTCTTC
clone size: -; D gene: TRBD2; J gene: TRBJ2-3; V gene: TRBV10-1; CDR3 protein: CASSLTSGIPGDTQYF; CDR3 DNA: TGCGCCAGCAGCCTTACTAGCGGGATCCCGGGGGATACGCAGTATTTT
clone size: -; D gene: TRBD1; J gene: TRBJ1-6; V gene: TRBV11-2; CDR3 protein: CASSLREGQGGSPLHF; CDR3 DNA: TGTGCCAGCAGCTTAAGGGAGGGACAGGGAGGTTCACCCCTCCACTTT
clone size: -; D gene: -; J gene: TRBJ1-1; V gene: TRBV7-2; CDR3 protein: CASSSTRRNTEAFF; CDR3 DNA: TGTGCCAGCAGCTCGACAAGGAGGAACACTGAAGCTTTCTTT
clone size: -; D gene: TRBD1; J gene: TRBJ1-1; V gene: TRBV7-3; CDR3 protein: CASSFRQGLTEAFF; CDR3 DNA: TGTGCCAGCAGCTTCAGACAGGGGTTAACTGAAGCTTTCTTT
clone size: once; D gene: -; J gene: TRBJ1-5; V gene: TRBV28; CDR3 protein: CASSPSSGSQPQHF; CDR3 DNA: TGTGCCAGCAGTCCCTCGTCTGGGAGCCAGCCCCAGCATTTT
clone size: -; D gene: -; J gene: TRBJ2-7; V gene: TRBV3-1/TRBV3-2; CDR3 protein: CASSHLQRGNYEQYF; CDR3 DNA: TGTGCCAGCAGCCACCTACAGAGAGGGAACTACGAGCAGTACTTC
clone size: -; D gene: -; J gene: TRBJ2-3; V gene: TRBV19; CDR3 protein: CASSIWGVDTQYF; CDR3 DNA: TGTGCCAGTAGCATCTGGGGAGTAGATACGCAGTATTTT
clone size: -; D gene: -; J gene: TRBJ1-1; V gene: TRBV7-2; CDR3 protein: CASSLQGFTEAFF; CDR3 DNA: TGTGCCAGCAGCTTACAGGGATTCACTGAAGCTTTCTTT
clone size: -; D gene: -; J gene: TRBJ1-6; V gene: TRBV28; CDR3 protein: CASSQGQGYSPLHF; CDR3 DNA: TGTGCCAGCAGTCAGGGGCAGGGCTATTCACCCCTCCACTTT
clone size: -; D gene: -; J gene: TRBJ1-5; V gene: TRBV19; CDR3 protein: CASTPTVSSNQPQHF; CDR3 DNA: TGTGCCAGTACCCCGACAGTTAGTAGCAATCAGCCCCAGCATTTT
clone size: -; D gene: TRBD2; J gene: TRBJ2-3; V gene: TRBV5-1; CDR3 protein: CASSLAAGGRDTQYF; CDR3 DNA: TGCGCCAGCAGCTTGGCGGCGGGAGGGAGGGATACGCAGTATTTT
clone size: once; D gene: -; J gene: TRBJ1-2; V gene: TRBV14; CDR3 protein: CASSSFYGYTF; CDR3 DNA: TGTGCCAGCAGCAGCTTCTATGGCTACACCTTC
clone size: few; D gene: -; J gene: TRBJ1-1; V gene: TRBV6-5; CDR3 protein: CASSKPDRNTEAFF; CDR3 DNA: TGTGCCAGCAGTAAACCGGACAGGAACACTGAAGCTTTCTTT
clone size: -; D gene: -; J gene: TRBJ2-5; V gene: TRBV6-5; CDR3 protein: CASSWTRQETQYF; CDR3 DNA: TGTGCCAGCAGTTGGACGAGACAAGAGACCCAGTACTTC
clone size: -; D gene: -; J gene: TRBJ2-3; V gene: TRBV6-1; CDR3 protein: CASSEDARGPTDTQYF; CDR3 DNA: TGTGCCAGCAGTGAAGATGCGCGGGGGCCCACAGATACGCAGTATTTT
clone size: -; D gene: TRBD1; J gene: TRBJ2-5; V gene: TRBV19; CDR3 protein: CASSRSGGGQETQYF; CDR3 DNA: TGTGCCAGTAGTAGGTCAGGGGGCGGCCAAGAGACCCAGTACTTC
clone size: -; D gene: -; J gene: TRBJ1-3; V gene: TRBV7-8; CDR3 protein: CASSPDRLSGNTIYF; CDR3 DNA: TGTGCCAGCAGTCCCGACAGACTCTCTGGAAACACCATATATTTT
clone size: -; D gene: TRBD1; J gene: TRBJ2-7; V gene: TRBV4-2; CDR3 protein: CASSFGTGAYEQYF; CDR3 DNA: TGTGCCAGCAGTTTCGGGACAGGAGCCTACGAGCAGTACTTC
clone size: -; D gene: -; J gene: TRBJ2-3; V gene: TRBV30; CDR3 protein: CAWDTGGSSTDTQYF; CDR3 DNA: TGTGCCTGGGATACAGGTGGATCTAGCACAGATACGCAGTATTTT
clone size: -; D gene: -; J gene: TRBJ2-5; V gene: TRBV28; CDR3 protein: CASSSWTALGQETQYF; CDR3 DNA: TGTGCCAGCAGTTCTTGGACAGCACTGGGCCAAGAGACCCAGTACTTC
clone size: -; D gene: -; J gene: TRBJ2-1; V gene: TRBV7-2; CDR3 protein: CASSLAGGARSGEQFF; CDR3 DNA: TGTGCCAGCAGCTTAGCTGGAGGGGCGCGGTCGGGTGAGCAGTTCTTC
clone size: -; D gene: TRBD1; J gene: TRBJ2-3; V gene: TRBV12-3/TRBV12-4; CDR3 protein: CASGTEQTDTQYF; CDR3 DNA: TGTGCCAGCGGGACAGAACAAACAGATACGCAGTATTTT
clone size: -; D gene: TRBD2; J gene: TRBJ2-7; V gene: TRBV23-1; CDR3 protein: CASSIRTRYYEQYF; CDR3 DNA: TGCGCCAGCAGTATCCGGACTAGATACTACGAGCAGTACTTC
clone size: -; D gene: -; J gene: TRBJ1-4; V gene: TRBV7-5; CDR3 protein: CASNPGQHRATNEKLFF; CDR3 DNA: TGTGCCAGCAACCCGGGACAACACCGCGCAACTAATGAAAAACTGTTTTTT
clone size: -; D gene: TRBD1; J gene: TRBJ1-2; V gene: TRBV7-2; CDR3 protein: CASNYDRGRGYTF; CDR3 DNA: TGTGCCAGCAACTATGACAGGGGGCGAGGCTACACCTTC
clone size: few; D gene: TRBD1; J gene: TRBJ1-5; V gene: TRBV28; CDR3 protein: CASSFFDRGNQPQHF; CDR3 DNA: TGTGCCAGCAGTTTCTTTGACAGGGGGAACCAGCCCCAGCATTTT
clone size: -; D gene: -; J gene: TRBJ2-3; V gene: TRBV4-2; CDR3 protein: CASSQEGRNTDTQYF; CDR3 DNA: TGTGCCAGCAGCCAAGAGGGCAGGAACACAGATACGCAGTATTTT
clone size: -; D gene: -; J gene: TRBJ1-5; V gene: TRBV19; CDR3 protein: CASSPQRNQPQHF; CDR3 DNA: TGTGCCAGTAGCCCCCAGAGAAATCAGCCCCAGCATTTT
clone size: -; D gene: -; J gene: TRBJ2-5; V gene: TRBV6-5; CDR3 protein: CASSRQPVRETQYF; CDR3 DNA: TGTGCCAGCAGTAGACAACCCGTCCGGGAGACCCAGTACTTC
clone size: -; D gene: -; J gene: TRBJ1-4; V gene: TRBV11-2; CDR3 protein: CASSLSREKLFF; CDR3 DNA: TGTGCCAGCAGCTTATCTCGCGAAAAACTGTTTTTT
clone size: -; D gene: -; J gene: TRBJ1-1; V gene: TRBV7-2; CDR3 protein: CASSLSRGNTEAFF; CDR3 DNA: TGTGCCAGCAGCTTATCTAGGGGTAACACTGAAGCTTTCTTT
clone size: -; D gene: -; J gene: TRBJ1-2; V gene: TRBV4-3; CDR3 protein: CASSTAGGEDYGYTF; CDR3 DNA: TGCGCCAGCTCCACAGCGGGGGGCGAAGACTATGGCTACACCTTC
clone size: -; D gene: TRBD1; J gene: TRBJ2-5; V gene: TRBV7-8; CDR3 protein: CASSLYDRGETQYF; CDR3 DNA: TGTGCCAGCAGCTTGTACGACAGGGGTGAGACCCAGTACTTC
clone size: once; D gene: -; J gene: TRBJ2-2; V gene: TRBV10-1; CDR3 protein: CASSESGTVGELFF; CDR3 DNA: TGCGCCAGCAGTGAGTCGGGTACCGTCGGGGAGCTGTTTTTT
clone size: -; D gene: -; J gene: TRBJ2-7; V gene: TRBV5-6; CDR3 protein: CASSSLKGGLYEQYF; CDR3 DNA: TGTGCCAGCAGCTCCCTGAAGGGGGGGCTCTACGAGCAGTACTTC
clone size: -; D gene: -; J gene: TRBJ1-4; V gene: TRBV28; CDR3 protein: CASSLEGEKLFF; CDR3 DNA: TGTGCCAGCAGTTTGGAGGGAGAAAAACTGTTTTTT
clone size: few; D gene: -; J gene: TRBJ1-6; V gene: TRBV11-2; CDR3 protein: CASSLGTGLVFNNSPLHF; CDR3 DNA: TGTGCCAGCAGCTTAGGTACAGGGTTGGTTTTCAATAATTCACCCCTCCACTTT
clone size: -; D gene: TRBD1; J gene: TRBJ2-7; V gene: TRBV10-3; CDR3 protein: CAIRDSGGANEQYF; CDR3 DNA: TGTGCCATCAGGGACTCAGGGGGCGCTAACGAGCAGTACTTC
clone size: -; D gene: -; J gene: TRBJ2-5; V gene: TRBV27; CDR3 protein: CASSLSAGETQYF; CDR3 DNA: TGTGCCAGCAGTTTAAGTGCCGGCGAGACCCAGTACTTC
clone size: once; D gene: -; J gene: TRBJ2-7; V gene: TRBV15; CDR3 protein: CATSRGVRDPESYEQYF; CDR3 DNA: TGTGCCACCAGCAGAGGTGTCCGGGACCCCGAATCCTACGAGCAGTACTTC
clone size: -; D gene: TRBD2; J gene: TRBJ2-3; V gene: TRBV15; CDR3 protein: CATSKGPGTSGGGTQYF; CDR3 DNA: TGTGCCACCAGCAAAGGACCCGGGACTAGCGGTGGAGGTACGCAGTATTTT
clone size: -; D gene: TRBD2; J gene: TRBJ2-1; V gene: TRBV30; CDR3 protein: CAWRKGLAGYNEQFF; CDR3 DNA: TGTGCCTGGAGAAAGGGACTAGCGGGTTATAATGAGCAGTTCTTC
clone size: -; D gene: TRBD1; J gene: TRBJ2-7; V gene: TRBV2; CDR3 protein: CASSGTGAYEQYF; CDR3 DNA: TGTGCCAGCAGTGGGACAGGGGCATACGAGCAGTACTTC
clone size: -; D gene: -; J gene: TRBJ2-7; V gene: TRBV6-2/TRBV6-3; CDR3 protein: CASSSARRTKSSYEQYF; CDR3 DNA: TGTGCCAGCAGTTCTGCGCGCAGGACCAAGAGCTCCTACGAGCAGTACTTC
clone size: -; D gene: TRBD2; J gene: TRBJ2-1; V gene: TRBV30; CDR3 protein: CASTGTSGDRSYNEQFF; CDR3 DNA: TGTGCCTCCACCGGGACTAGCGGGGACCGCTCCTACAATGAGCAGTTCTTC
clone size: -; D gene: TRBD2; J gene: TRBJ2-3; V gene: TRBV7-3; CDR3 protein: CASSPRGGGTDTQYF; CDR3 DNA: TGTGCCAGCAGCCCCCGCGGGGGGGGAACAGATACGCAGTATTTT